One T cell receptor beta chain is described in this entry. As processed by the authors: Researchers report that nucleated cell counts were estimated from reference gene primer amplification. Produced via immunoSEQ multiplex PCR; TCRdb's table is partial and in-frame only. V and J calls plus clone size are reproduced from that table; the DNA served to infer D and trimming. Of roughly 200,000 clones listed, about nine tenths are singletons. These data come from a study of blood T cell repertoires in COVID-19. Background on the study: COVID-19 samples, acute and convalescent, were from the United States, Italy and Spain. Sources were T cells, B-cell-depleted T cells, or PBMCs; the material itself was cDNA or gDNA.

CDR1 MNHNS and CDR2 SASEGT come from the germline V gene. CDR3 size: 13 residues. V was pared by 2 bases and J by 4 bases, with 7 bases between. The clonotype originates from a man aged 40-49 years with acute or convalescent COVID-19. The V gene is TRBV6-1, the J gene TRBJ2-3; unclear D gene. Specimen: peripheral blood. CDR3 coding DNA: TGTGCCAGCAGTGAATCCATCCCAGATACGCAGTATTTT. It translates to CASSESIPDTQYF.